The 22 T cell receptor beta chains below come from one sample, sequenced in a study of T-cell reconstitution after alpha-beta-depleted transplantation in children. Preparation of the TCRbeta library was carried out with unique molecular identifiers. One entry per CDR3 protein results from TCRdb running MiXCR on the PCR reads. The profile covers almost 600,000 distinct CDR3 sequences, with 25% to 30% appearing a single time and under 45% taken by the ten largest. Sample: PBMCs, taken before TCRalphabeta/CD19-depleted stem cell transplant. The source is a boy younger than two with Wiskott-Aldrich syndrome, due to receive a stem cell transplant.

The rearrangement uses TRBV6-2 or TRBV6-3 and TRBJ2-7; 10 bases align to TRBD2. The CDR3 runs 14 residues. The germline V gene encodes CDR1 MNHEY and CDR2 SVGEGT. V was clipped by 7 bases and J by 5 bases; unmatched bases: 8. CDR3 nucleotides: TGTGCCAGCACCAAAACAGCGGGAGGGGACGAGCAGTACTTC. Protein product: CASTKTAGGDEQYF.

The chain combines TRBV2 with TRBJ2-7; D is unclear. Trimming shortened V by 6 bases and J by 2 bases, and 11 bases separated the two germline ends. This CDR3 contains 13 residues. Germline V gene lookup returns CDR1 SNHLY and CDR2 FYNNEI. CDR3: CASSMTGTYEQYF. CDR3 DNA sequence: TGTGCCAGCAGCATGACGGGCACCTACGAGCAGTACTTC.

J is TRBJ2-4 and V is TRBV5-1; D might be TRBD2 (5 bases). The germline gives CDR1 SGHRS, CDR2 YFSETQ. Trimming took 4 bases from V and 7 from J, leaving 15 bases between them. This CDR3 comprises 14 residues. CDR3 region: CASSPAGEGNIQYF. The CDR3 bases are TGCGCCAGCAGCCCGGCGGGCGAAGGTAACATTCAGTACTTC.

The rearrangement joins TRBV5-1 to TRBJ2-7, with TRBD2 as a possible D gene (6 bases). This CDR3 comprises 15 residues. Between the trimmed V and J ends, which lost 2 bases and 2 bases, there was a span of 14 bases. CDR1 is SGHRS, CDR2 YFSETQ, per germline. The CDR3 DNA follows: TGCGCCAGCAGCTTAGGGACTGTACCAGCCTACGAGCAGTACTTC. Translated, it gives CASSLGTVPAYEQYF.

The chain recombines TRBV27 with TRBJ2-7; D not certain. Germline V gene sequence: CDR1 MNHEY, CDR2 SMNVEV (reference sequence). Trimming took off 2 bases at V and 6 bases at J, with 11 bases between the two ends. This CDR3 has 13 residues. The CDR3 bases are TGTGCCAGCAGTTTAACACTCACCGGCGAGCAGTACTTC. As protein: CASSLTLTGEQYF.

This chain links TRBV27 with TRBJ1-4, with D uncertain. Germline V lookup: CDR1 MNHEY, CDR2 SMNVEV (reference sequence). This CDR3 has 15 residues. V was shortened by 0 bases and J by 2 bases, with 7 bases between the two germline ends. The CDR3 loop reads CASSLSIGTNEKLFF. In DNA form, the CDR3 reads TGTGCCAGCAGTTTATCTATCGGGACTAATGAAAAACTGTTTTTT.

This clonotype was detected only a few times. The chain couples TRBV7-9 to TRBJ2-7; perhaps TRBD1 as D (7 bases). Germline loops: CDR1 SEHNR, CDR2 FQNEAQ (reference sequence). The CDR3 covers 15 residues. V was pared by 1 base and J by 5 bases, with 15 bases between. CDR3 nucleotide sequence: TGTGCCAGCAGCTTAGTTTCCCAGGGGGGCCACGAGCAGTACTTC. It codes for CASSLVSQGGHEQYF. Variable domain in full (rest from reference TRBV7-9 and TRBJ2-7): DTGVSQNPRHKITKRGQNVTFRCDPISEHNRLYWYRQTLGQGPEFLTYFQNEAQLEKSRLLSDRFSAERPKGSFSTLEIQRTEQGDSAMYLCASSLVSQGGHEQYFGPGTRLTVT.

V and J are TRBV20-1 and TRBJ2-1, with 8 bases fitting TRBD2. Trimming removed 3 bases from V and 4 bases from J; junction bases left unmatched: 5. Germline lookup yields CDR1 DFQATT and CDR2 SNEGSKA (reference sequence). The CDR3 spans 14 residues. CDR3 in amino acids: CSASTSGLYNEQFF. For the CDR3, the DNA is TGCAGTGCTAGCACTAGCGGACTTTACAATGAGCAGTTCTTC.

This clonotype has a handful of counts. V is TRBV27 and J is TRBJ2-3; 9 positions agree with TRBD2. The CDR3 is made up of 16 amino acids. The junction had 7 bases not matched to a gene; V was cut back by 3 bases and J by 3 bases. Per the germline V gene, CDR1 is MNHEY and CDR2 is SMNVEV (reference sequence). The CDR3: CASSFLLAGPTDTQYF. CDR3 DNA sequence: TGTGCCAGCAGTTTTCTACTAGCGGGCCCTACAGATACGCAGTATTTT.

The chain combines TRBV5-1 with TRBJ2-7, with 8 positions matching TRBD1. Germline V gene data show CDR1 as SGHRS and CDR2 as YFSETQ. The CDR3 runs 16 residues. V dropped 4 bases and J dropped 2; count of bases not matched to a gene: 11. This CDR3 reads CASSPGPGTGTYEQYF. The CDR3 nucleotides are TGCGCCAGCAGCCCAGGACCCGGGACAGGTACCTACGAGCAGTACTTC.

The V and J genes are TRBV3-1 and TRBJ2-7; either TRBD1 or TRBD2 may supply D (5 bases each). V was shortened by 0 bases and J by 5 bases, with 20 bases between the two germline ends. The CDR3 runs to 17 residues. Germline CDR1 is LGHDT and CDR2 is YNNKEL (reference sequence). The CDR3 nucleotides read TGTGCCAGCAGCCAAGAGGCGAGGACACACCGGGGACACGAGCAGTACTTC. Translated: CASSQEARTHRGHEQYF.

The chain employs TRBV5-1 and TRBJ2-7, with TRBD1 matching over 9 bases. Looked up from germline, CDR1 is SGHRS and CDR2 is YFSETQ. After removal of 4 bases from V and 3 bases from J, the junction contained 17 bases not matched to a gene. The CDR3 length is 18 residues. The chain's CDR3 is CASSLRDRAFVDFYEQYF. CDR3 in DNA: TGCGCCAGCAGCCTTCGGGACAGGGCCTTTGTAGACTTCTACGAGCAGTACTTC.

The genes are TRBV5-1 and TRBJ1-3; D may be TRBD1 (5 bases). The V end was cut by 4 bases, the J end by 0 bases, with 20 bases between. The germline gives CDR1 SGHRS, CDR2 YFSETQ. This CDR3 is 18 amino acids long. The CDR3 DNA reads TGCGCCAGCAGCCTATTGTCAGATAAGGGACGCTCTGGAAACACCATATATTTT. It encodes CASSLLSDKGRSGNTIYF. Supplemented by reference TRBV5-1 and TRBJ1-3, the full variable domain reads KAGVTQTPRYLIKTRGQQVTLSCSPISGHRSVSWYQQTPGQGLQFLFEYFSETQRNKGNFPGRFSGRQFSNSRSEMNVSTLELGDSALYLCASSLLSDKGRSGNTIYFGEGSWLTVV.

The rearrangement joins TRBV5-1 to TRBJ2-2; D unresolved. This CDR3 contains 13 residues. Trimming pared 1 base from V and 6 bases from J, leaving 7 bases between. Germline CDR1 reads SGHRS; CDR2 reads YFSETQ. DNA for the CDR3: TGCGCCAGCAGCTTGTTTGTCTCCGGGGAGCTGTTTTTT. This encodes CASSLFVSGELFF.

V gene TRBV7-2 combines with J gene TRBJ1-1; D is unclear. CDR3 size: 14 residues. Trimming cost V 2 bases and J 4 bases, with 11 bases left between them. Germline V lookup: CDR1 SGHTA, CDR2 FQGNSA. The CDR3 DNA follows: TGTGCCAGCAGCTTATCCCCCTTGACCACTGAAGCTTTCTTT. Translating gives CASSLSPLTTEAFF. Drawing the rest from reference TRBV7-2 and TRBJ1-1, the complete variable domain is GAGVSQSPSNKVTEKGKDVELRCDPISGHTALYWYRQSLGQGLEFLIYFQGNSAPDKSGLPSDRFSAERTGGSVSTLTIQRTQQEDSAVYLCASSLSPLTTEAFFGQGTRLTVV.

In this sample, this clonotype turned up a few times. The chain recombines TRBV27 with TRBJ2-2; D gene uncertain. Between the trimmed V and J ends, which lost 5 bases and 5 bases, there was a span of 21 bases. The CDR3 consists of 17 residues. Germline V gene sequence: CDR1 MNHEY, CDR2 SMNVEV (reference sequence). The CDR3 protein is CASSLLTSSRSTGELFF. The CDR3 nucleotides read TGTGCCAGCAGTCTACTGACGAGCAGTAGATCGACCGGGGAGCTGTTTTTT.

This clonotype was counted only a few times. The chain uses TRBV5-1 and TRBJ2-2; D is possibly TRBD1 or TRBD2 (5 bases each). The CDR3 sequence is 15 residues long. Trimming pared 7 bases from V and 4 bases from J, leaving 17 bases between. Germline V gives CDR1 SGHRS, CDR2 YFSETQ. CDR3 amino acids: CASGTTAPATGELFF. The CDR3 bases are TGCGCCAGCGGGACGACGGCGCCCGCCACCGGGGAGCTGTTTTTT.

CDR3 nucleotide sequence: TGTGCCAGCAGCGACCATGGGGGCAATCTTGGAAAACTGTTTTTT. It translates to CASSDHGGNLGKLFF. This sequence joins TRBV7-2 and TRBJ1-4; D possibly corresponds to TRBD1 (6 bases). From germline, CDR1 is SGHTA and CDR2 FQGNSA. Deletions cut 5 bases from V and 10 bases from J, with 20 bases between. The CDR3 is 15 amino acids.

This clonotype was picked up a small number of times. The chain links TRBV6-5 to TRBJ1-6; 9 bases agree with TRBD1. The CDR3 consists of 16 residues. The junction had 6 bases not matched to a gene; V was cut back by 3 bases and J by 6 bases. CDR1 MNHEY and CDR2 SVGAGI come from the germline V gene. The CDR3 here is CASSYLGDRANSPLHF. CDR3 DNA: TGTGCCAGCAGTTATCTCGGGGACAGGGCTAATTCACCCCTCCACTTT.

V is TRBV7-9 and J is TRBJ2-3; D unresolved. V lost 2 bases, J lost 2 bases, and 11 bases lay in between. The CDR3 runs to 15 residues. Germline V gives CDR1 SEHNR, CDR2 FQNEAQ (reference sequence). This chain's CDR3 is CASSLWVRPTDTQYF. As DNA, the CDR3 is TGTGCCAGCAGCTTATGGGTGCGCCCCACAGATACGCAGTATTTT.

In its sample, this clonotype was seen a few times. The rearrangement uses TRBV10-2 and TRBJ2-5, with a weak D call TRBD2 (5 bases). CDR3 length equals 14 residues. Trimming cost V 3 bases and J 2 bases, with 10 bases left between them. The germline CDR1 and CDR2 sequences are WSHSY and SAAADI. The CDR3 DNA sequence: TGCGCCAGCAGTGATAAGCGGATTCAAGAGACCCAGTACTTC. Protein: CASSDKRIQETQYF.

The CDR3 DNA follows: TGCGCCAGCAGCTTGGCGGGAGGCCTCGGCAAAAACATTCAGTACTTC. This encodes CASSLAGGLGKNIQYF. The chain has TRBV5-1 and TRBJ2-4, with TRBD2 identical over 7 bases. Looked up from germline, CDR1 is SGHRS and CDR2 is YFSETQ. The CDR3 sequence is 16 residues long. V lost 0 bases, J lost 3 bases, and 6 bases stayed unmatched.